These 15 T cell receptor beta chains came from one sample sequenced in a study of beta chain features in type 1 diabetes. Reverse transcription of all isolated RNA meant that expressed TCRB transcripts were sequenced. The repertoire was sequenced with immunoSEQ multiplex PCR; TCRdb's copy has only in-frame clones and lacks some. The sample carries under 500,000 clones, 30% recorded once. Sequences were obtained from naive CD4+ T cells from blood. These TCRs come from a man younger than 30 in good health.

The V call is TRBV30, the J call TRBJ2-7; TRBD1 matches 7 bases. Germline V CDR1 and CDR2: GTSNPN, SVGIG (reference sequence). V shed 8 bases and J 3 bases; nucleotides not matched to a gene: 4. There are 11 residues in the CDR3. The CDR3 protein is CASRGNYEQYF. The CDR3 nucleotides read TGTGCCAGCAGGGGGAACTACGAGCAGTACTTC.

This clone was seen a few times. The chain has TRBV30 and TRBJ2-5; possible D gene TRBD2, 5 bases. Between the trimmed V and J ends, which lost 5 bases and 1 base, there was a span of 14 bases. The CDR3 extends over 14 amino acids. CDR1 GTSNPN and CDR2 SVGIG come from the germline V gene (reference sequence). The DNA of the CDR3 is TGTGCCTGGGGGCACGGGGTGACCCAAGAGACCCAGTACTTC. It encodes CAWGHGVTQETQYF.

This clone was observed a handful of times. The V call is TRBV30, the J call TRBJ2-1; no firm D call. This CDR3 is built from 16 residues. Germline V gives CDR1 GTSNPN, CDR2 SVGIG (reference sequence). V was shortened by 3 bases and J by 2 bases, with 17 bases between the two germline ends. In DNA form, the CDR3 reads TGTGCCTGGAGCCCCTTAAGGGCGGCTACCTACAATGAGCAGTTCTTC. Protein: CAWSPLRAATYNEQFF.

Only a few counts were recorded for this clone. This rearrangement joins TRBV15 to TRBJ2-4; 7 nucleotides match TRBD2. V dropped 0 bases and J dropped 13; count of bases not matched to a gene: 12. The CDR3 extends over 15 amino acids. The germline V gene encodes CDR1 LNHNV and CDR2 YYDKDF (reference sequence). The DNA for the CDR3 is TGTGCCACCAGCAGAGATGAGGTGGGAGGGCCCGCACAGTACTTC. It translates to CATSRDEVGGPAQYF. Full variable domain (missing parts from reference TRBV15 and TRBJ2-4): DAMVIQNPRYQVTQFGKPVTLSCSQTLNHNVMYWYQQKSSQAPKLLFHYYDKDFNNEADTPDNFQSRRPNTSFCFLDIRSPGLGDTAMYLCATSRDEVGGPAQYFGAGTRLSVL.

The table lists this clone with a few counts. The chain employs TRBV12-5 and TRBJ2-1; 8 bases align to TRBD2. CDR1 and CDR2 from the germline V gene are LGHNT and FRNRAP. This CDR3 has 15 amino acids. Losses at the gene ends were 2 bases for V and 3 bases for J; bases not matched to a gene: 3. Here the CDR3 DNA reads TGTGCTAGTGGTTTGCCGAGCGGGAGCTACAATGAGCAGTTCTTC. Amino acid sequence: CASGLPSGSYNEQFF.

In this sample, this clone turned up a few times. The V gene is TRBV15, the J gene TRBJ2-3, with a tentative D call TRBD2 (5 bases). The germline V gene encodes CDR1 LNHNV and CDR2 YYDKDF (reference sequence). The V end was cut by 4 bases, the J end by 3 bases, with 17 bases between. The CDR3 is 16 residues long. CDR3: CATSTIGDPGTDTQYF. The CDR3 bases are TGTGCCACCAGCACTATCGGGGATCCGGGGACAGATACGCAGTATTTT.

This clone was recorded a few times. This rearrangement joins TRBV30 to TRBJ2-5, with D perhaps matching TRBD2 (7 bases). The germline V gene has CDR1 GTSNPN and CDR2 SVGIG (reference sequence). Trimming shortened V by 8 bases and J by 5 bases, and 12 bases separated the two germline ends. The CDR3 length is 11 residues. CDR3 region: CARGGRETQYF. The DNA of the CDR3 is TGTGCCAGGGGGGGCCGGGAGACCCAGTACTTC. The full variable domain, completed using reference TRBV30 and TRBJ2-5, is SQTIHQWPATLVQPVGSPLSLECTVEGTSNPNLYWYRQAAGRGLQLLFYSVGIGQISSEVPQNLSASRPQDRQFILSSKKLLLSDSGFYLCARGGRETQYFGPGTRLLVL.

This clone was seen more than once but under ten times. The rearrangement joins TRBV30 to TRBJ2-1; 10 bases line up with TRBD2. Per germline, CDR1 GTSNPN and CDR2 SVGIG (reference sequence). Trimming cost V 1 base and J 4 bases; bases outside gene matches: 4. The CDR3 runs 15 residues. This CDR3 is CAWSAGTSVYNEQFF. CDR3 DNA sequence: TGTGCCTGGAGTGCCGGGACTAGCGTATACAATGAGCAGTTCTTC.

This clone came up a few times. This rearrangement joins TRBV29-1 to TRBJ2-1; D is unresolved. CDR1 and CDR2 from the germline V gene are SQVTM and ANQGSEA. With 0 bases removed from V and 7 bases from J, the gap between germline ends came to 7 bases. The CDR3 runs to 12 residues. DNA for the CDR3: TGCAGCGTTGAAGATCCTTGGAATGAGCAGTTCTTC. This codes for CSVEDPWNEQFF.

This sequence joins TRBV6-4 and TRBJ2-1; 12 nucleotides line up with TRBD2. Germline values: CDR1 MRHNA, CDR2 SNTAGT. This CDR3 comprises 14 residues. J lost 4 bases, V lost 6 bases, and 1 base had no gene match. In DNA, the CDR3 is TGTGCCAGCAGCGGACTAGCGGGATACAATGAGCAGTTCTTC. Protein: CASSGLAGYNEQFF.

This clone appeared a few times. The chain recombines TRBV6-6 with TRBJ2-3; D is undetermined. V was shortened by 5 bases and J by 0 bases, with 3 bases between the two germline ends. The germline V gene encodes CDR1 MNHNY and CDR2 SVGAGI (reference sequence). This CDR3 has 12 residues. The CDR3 DNA reads TGTGCCAGCAGTAAGAGCACAGATACGCAGTATTTT. It yields the protein CASSKSTDTQYF.

The V call is TRBV25-1, the J call TRBJ1-4, with D perhaps TRBD1 (5 bases). CDR1 and CDR2 from the germline V gene are MGHDK and SYGVNS. This CDR3 has 13 amino acids. V was cut by 5 bases and J by 8 bases, with 12 bases left in between. This CDR3 is CASSTGLREKLFF. CDR3 coding DNA: TGTGCCAGCAGTACGGGACTTCGCGAAAAACTGTTTTTT.

This clone was picked up a small number of times. The genes are TRBV28 and TRBJ2-5, with TRBD2 matching over 7 bases. The CDR3 is made up of 15 amino acids. Germline CDR1 reads MDHEN; CDR2 reads SYDVKM. Trimming at V came to 5 bases and at J to 4 bases, leaving 10 bases not matched to a gene. CDR3 residues: CASSTRGLGRETQYF. The CDR3, as DNA: TGTGCCAGCAGTACCCGAGGACTAGGACGAGAGACCCAGTACTTC. The variable domain in full, completed from reference TRBV28 and TRBJ2-5, reads DVKVTQSSRYLVKRTGEKVFLECVQDMDHENMFWYRQDPGLGLRLIYFSYDVKMKEKGDIPEGYSVSREKKERFSLILESASTNQTSMYLCASSTRGLGRETQYFGPGTRLLVL.

This chain connects TRBV7-2 to TRBJ2-3, with 7 bases that match TRBD1. The CDR3 sequence is 16 residues long. V dropped 5 bases and J dropped 2; count of bases not matched to a gene: 10. From germline, CDR1 is SGHTA and CDR2 FQGNSA. This chain's CDR3 is CASSQRTGLPTDTQYF. CDR3 nucleotide sequence: TGTGCCAGCAGCCAACGGACAGGCCTCCCCACAGATACGCAGTATTTT.

This chain joins TRBV5-6 and TRBJ2-5; D possibly matches TRBD1 or TRBD2 (5 bases each). CDR1 is SGHDT and CDR2 is YYEEEE in the germline V gene. CDR3 length: 14 amino acids. Trimming took 3 bases from V and 2 from J, leaving 11 bases between them. CDR3 amino acids: CASSWDHRQETQYF. CDR3 coding DNA: TGTGCCAGCAGCTGGGACCACAGACAAGAGACCCAGTACTTC.